These 24 T cell receptor beta chains were all obtained from the same sample, sequenced in a study of blood T cell repertoires in COVID-19. Clones were sequenced by immunoSEQ multiplex PCR, and TCRdb holds only the in-frame ones, with some missing. The sample contains approximately 190,000 clones, 65% to 90% of which appear only once. The specimen was PBMCs or T cells enriched from blood (not recorded which). These receptors were obtained from a woman aged 55-70 years with acute COVID-19.

V usage is TRBV21-1 and J usage is TRBJ2-4; TRBD2 reflects the table's D call only, with no check against the DNA. TRBV21-1 is annotated as a pseudogene. The CDR3 length is 15 residues. Here the CDR3 reads CASSGKGLAKNIQYF. The CDR3, as DNA: TGTGCCAGCAGCGGAAAGGGACTAGCCAAAAACATTCAGTACTTC.

This clone has at least ten counts. The chain recombines TRBV30 with TRBJ2-3, with a weak D call TRBD2 (5 bases). The V end was cut by 3 bases, the J end by 1 base, with 8 bases between. Germline values: CDR1 GTSNPN, CDR2 SVGIG (reference sequence). The CDR3 sequence is 13 residues long. The CDR3 region is CAWRRAGTDTQYF. The CDR3, as DNA: TGTGCCTGGAGGAGGGCGGGCACAGATACGCAGTATTTT.

This chain links TRBV2 with TRBJ1-6; D unresolved. Germline V gives CDR1 SNHLY, CDR2 FYNNEI. Trimming shortened V by 6 bases and J by 0 bases, and 12 bases separated the two germline ends. The CDR3 covers 16 residues. DNA for the CDR3: TGTGCCAGCAGGCCCACCGGGAGCTCCTATAATTCACCCCTCCACTTT. Translated, it gives CASRPTGSSYNSPLHF.

This chain uses TRBV4-3 with TRBJ1-3; a weak D match, TRBD1 (6 bases). The CDR3 is 17 amino acids. V lost 3 bases and J 1 base, leaving 16 bases between the germline ends. The germline V gene has CDR1 LGHNA and CDR2 YSLEER. CDR3 nucleotide sequence: TGCGCCAGCAGCCAGTACTCGACCGGGACATCTGGAAACACCATATATTTT. Amino acid sequence: CASSQYSTGTSGNTIYF.

The chain has TRBV6-5 and TRBJ2-1; 7 bases align to TRBD1. This CDR3 contains 14 residues. The V segment lost 6 bases and the J segment 8 bases; nucleotides outside the gene matches: 10. Germline CDR1 and CDR2: MNHEY and SVGAGI. CDR3 loop: CASREPNRGDEQFF. CDR3 DNA: TGTGCCAGCAGGGAGCCAAACAGGGGCGATGAGCAGTTCTTC.

The V call is TRBV7-8, the J call TRBJ2-4; TRBD1 aligns across 7 bases. The V gene end was trimmed by 4 bases and the J gene end by 4 bases; junction bases not matched to a gene: 4. Looked up from germline, CDR1 is SGHVS and CDR2 is FQNEAQ. This CDR3 region has 14 residues. In DNA, the CDR3 is TGTGCCAGCAGCTCTGGACAGGCTAAAAACATTCAGTACTTC. Translated: CASSSGQAKNIQYF.

The chain combines TRBV7-4 with TRBJ1-5; D is undetermined. Trimming shortened V by 0 bases and J by 6 bases, and 18 bases separated the two germline ends. This CDR3 comprises 17 residues. The germline gives CDR1 SGHVT, CDR2 SQSDAQ. CDR3 coding DNA: TGTGCCAGCAGCTTAGCGCCGTTGACTGAGGTGTTTCAGCCCCAGCATTTT. Protein sequence: CASSLAPLTEVFQPQHF.

The rearrangement joins TRBV24-1 to TRBJ2-1; 13 nucleotides align to TRBD2. Germline CDR1 KGHDR, CDR2 SFDVKD. The V gene end was trimmed by 4 bases and the J gene end by 9 bases; junction bases not matched to a gene: 8. The CDR3 consists of 16 residues. CDR3 protein: CATSDPGLAGEGEQFF. The CDR3 DNA reads as TGTGCCACCAGTGACCCCGGACTAGCGGGAGAGGGTGAGCAGTTCTTC.

The chain has TRBV5-6 and TRBJ2-5, with D possibly matching TRBD1 (6 bases). CDR3 length: 13 amino acids. V gave up 2 bases and J gave up 9 bases, with 14 bases separating them. The germline gives CDR1 SGHDT, CDR2 YYEEEE. The CDR3 nucleotides are TGTGCCAGCAGCTTAGAGGGGGTAGTGGCCCAGTACTTC. Translating it yields CASSLEGVVAQYF.

This clone was seen just once. The chain is built from TRBV9 and TRBJ2-5, with D perhaps TRBD1 (5 bases). The CDR3 contains 15 residues. Trimming took 0 bases from V and 4 from J, leaving 13 bases between them. From germline, CDR1 is SGDLS and CDR2 YYNGEE. CDR3 in amino acids: CASSVEAGLGETQYF. The CDR3 coding sequence is TGTGCCAGCAGCGTAGAGGCAGGGCTGGGAGAGACCCAGTACTTC.

This clone was observed a few times. The rearrangement joins TRBV4-1 to TRBJ2-1; D is perhaps TRBD2 (5 bases). Germline V gene lookup returns CDR1 MGHRA and CDR2 YSYEKL. The CDR3 is 15 residues long. V was clipped by 4 bases and J by 0 bases, with 10 bases between them. The CDR3 protein is CASSPQRSSYNEQFF. The CDR3 DNA sequence: TGCGCCAGCAGCCCCCAGCGGAGCTCCTACAATGAGCAGTTCTTC.

The chain couples TRBV2 to TRBJ1-2; 9 bases agree with TRBD1. J gave up 10 bases and V 6 bases, and 6 bases lay outside the gene matches. From germline, CDR1 is SNHLY and CDR2 FYNNEI. CDR3 length: 12 amino acids. DNA of the CDR3: TGTGCCAGCAGGGGGACAGGGTCTACCTACACCTTC. Its translation: CASRGTGSTYTF.

V gene TRBV18 combines with J gene TRBJ1-1, with 8 positions matching TRBD1. CDR3 length equals 15 residues. The J segment lost 1 base and the V segment lost 4 bases, leaving 5 bases of the junction unmatched. In germline, CDR1 is KGHSH, CDR2 LQKENI. In nucleotides, the CDR3 is TGTGCCAGCTCACTCGGGACAGGCCCGAACACTGAAGCTTTCTTT. Translated: CASSLGTGPNTEAFF.

The chain uses TRBV6-5 and TRBJ2-1; D is possibly TRBD2 (6 bases). V lost 6 bases and J lost 3, with 9 bases in between. The CDR3 spans 13 residues. CDR1 and CDR2 from the germline V gene are MNHEY and SVGAGI. This CDR3 reads CASRGLSYNEQFF. In DNA form, the CDR3 reads TGTGCCAGCAGGGGACTGAGCTACAATGAGCAGTTCTTC.

This chain joins TRBV11-3 and TRBJ1-2; the D gene is possibly TRBD1 (5 bases). Trimming removed 1 base at V and 8 bases at J, with 11 bases between. Per the germline V gene, CDR1 is SGHNT and CDR2 is YENEEA. CDR3 length equals 13 residues. The CDR3 DNA sequence: TGTGCCAGCAGCTTAGCGCAGGGTGAAGGCTACACCTTC. Protein sequence: CASSLAQGEGYTF.

The J gene is TRBJ2-1, the V gene TRBV4-3, with D uncertain. The germline CDR1 and CDR2 sequences are LGHNA and YSLEER. V was cut by 4 bases and J by 10 bases, with 11 bases left in between. The CDR3 loop spans 12 amino acids. This chain's CDR3 is CASSPRALEQFF. CDR3 nucleotide sequence: TGCGCCAGCAGCCCCCGAGCACTAGAGCAGTTCTTC.

The J gene is TRBJ2-3, the V gene TRBV4-3; D remains ambiguous. The V gene's germline CDR1 is LGHNA and CDR2 YSLEER. The CDR3 covers 14 residues. Trimming stripped 0 bases from V and 4 bases from J, with 8 bases between. The CDR3 DNA reads TGCGCCAGCAGCCAAGAAGTAGCTTCAGATACGCAGTATTTT. Protein: CASSQEVASDTQYF.

This clone is a singleton in its sample. The CDR3 DNA is TGTGGAGACAGGTCCTACAATGAGCAGTTCTTC. It is translated as CGDRSYNEQFF. This chain joins TRBV12-3 or TRBV12-4 and TRBJ2-1; D perhaps matches TRBD1 (6 bases). This CDR3 comprises 11 residues.

The genes are TRBV18 and TRBJ2-5; TRBD1 is a possible D gene (6 bases). Looked up from germline, CDR1 is KGHSH and CDR2 is LQKENI. V dropped 6 bases and J dropped 5 bases, with 10 bases sitting between them. There are 12 residues in the CDR3. The CDR3 nucleotides read TGTGCCAGCTCTGGACAGCTTGAGACCCAGTACTTC. This sequence encodes CASSGQLETQYF.

The rearrangement links TRBV7-2 to TRBJ1-2, with 8 positions matching TRBD1. Germline V gene sequence: CDR1 SGHTA, CDR2 FQGNSA. The trim removed 5 bases at V and 2 bases at J, leaving 7 bases unmatched. CDR3 length equals 15 residues. The CDR3 sequence is CASSAGQGGNYGYTF. The DNA of the CDR3 is TGTGCCAGCAGCGCCGGACAGGGTGGGAACTATGGCTACACCTTC.

The V gene is TRBV6-2 or TRBV6-3, the J gene TRBJ2-5; D uncertain. This CDR3 contains 14 residues. Germline CDR1 MNHEY, CDR2 SVGEGT. The V gene lost 2 bases and the J gene lost 5 bases, with 12 bases spanning the gap. The CDR3 DNA reads as TGTGCCAGCAGTTACCTACTACCTGAGGAGACCCAGTACTTC. Protein sequence: CASSYLLPEETQYF.

This clone was detected only a few times. This rearrangement joins TRBV19 to TRBJ2-2; TRBD2 agrees at 14 bases. The CDR3 is 16 residues long. Trimming removed 10 bases from V and 4 bases from J; junction bases left unmatched: 8. Germline V CDR1 and CDR2: LNHDA, SQIVND (reference sequence). The CDR3 DNA follows: TGTGCCACGGCGACTAGCGGGGGGGCGGGCACCGGGGAGCTGTTTTTT. Amino acid sequence: CATATSGGAGTGELFF.

This chain joins TRBV5-5 and TRBJ1-3, with D unresolved. V lost 4 bases and J 2 bases, leaving 16 bases between the germline ends. Germline V CDR1 and CDR2: SGHKS, YYEKEE (reference sequence). This CDR3 is built from 16 residues. The CDR3 bases are TGTGCCAGCAGCCTGGATTTGCGGTCCCCTGGAAACACCATATATTTT. This translates into CASSLDLRSPGNTIYF.

The chain recombines TRBV7-9 with TRBJ2-7, with unresolved D. The V gene lost 5 bases and the J gene lost 7 bases, with 12 bases spanning the gap. This CDR3 has 12 residues. Per germline, CDR1 SEHNR and CDR2 FQNEAQ (reference sequence). The CDR3 here is CASSRTSGEQYF. The CDR3 coding sequence is TGTGCCAGCAGCCGAACCTCAGGAGAGCAGTACTTC.